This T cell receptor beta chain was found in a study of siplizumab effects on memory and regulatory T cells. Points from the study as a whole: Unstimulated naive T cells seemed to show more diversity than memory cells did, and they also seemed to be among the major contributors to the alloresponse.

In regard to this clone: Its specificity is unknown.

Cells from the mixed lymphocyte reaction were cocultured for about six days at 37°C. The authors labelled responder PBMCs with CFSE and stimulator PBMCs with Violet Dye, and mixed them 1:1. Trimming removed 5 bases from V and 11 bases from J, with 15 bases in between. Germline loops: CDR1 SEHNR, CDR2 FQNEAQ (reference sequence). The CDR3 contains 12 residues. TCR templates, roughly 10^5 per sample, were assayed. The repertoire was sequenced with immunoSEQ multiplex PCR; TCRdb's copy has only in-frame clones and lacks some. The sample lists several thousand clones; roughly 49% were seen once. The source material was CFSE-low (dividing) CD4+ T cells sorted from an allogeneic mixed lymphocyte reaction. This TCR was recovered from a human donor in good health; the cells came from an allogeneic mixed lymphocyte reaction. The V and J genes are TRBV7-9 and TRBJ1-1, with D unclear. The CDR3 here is CASSTYSMLAFF. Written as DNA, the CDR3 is TGTGCCAGCAGCACCTACTCCATGCTGGCTTTCTTT.